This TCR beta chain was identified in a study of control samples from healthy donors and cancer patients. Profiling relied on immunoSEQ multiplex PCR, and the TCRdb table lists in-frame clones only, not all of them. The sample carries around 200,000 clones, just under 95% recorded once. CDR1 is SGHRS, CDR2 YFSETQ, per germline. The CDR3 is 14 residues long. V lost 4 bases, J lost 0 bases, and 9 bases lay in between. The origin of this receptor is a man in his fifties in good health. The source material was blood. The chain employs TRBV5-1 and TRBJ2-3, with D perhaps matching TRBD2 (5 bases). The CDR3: CASSNGLSTDTQYF. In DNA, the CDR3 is TGCGCCAGCAGCAACGGACTTAGCACAGATACGCAGTATTTT.